The T cell receptor beta chain described here comes from a study of Ad26.COV2.S vaccination and SARS-CoV-2 variants. Study results and limitations: Ad26.COV2.S recipients had broader spike-specific TCRs (P = 0.0014).

The treatment here: about 20 received Ad26.COV2.S at low or high dose, single or two shots; several received placebo; per-sample allocation not given. All samples were drawn on day 63, counting from the first vaccine or placebo injection. Worth noting for this clone: What it binds is unknown.

V lost 1 base to trimming and J lost 3 bases, with 3 bases between them. The CDR3 is 12 residues long. Germline V gives CDR1 MGHRA, CDR2 YSYEKL. Some clones are missing from TCRdb's copy, which holds only in-frame ones; the method was immunoSEQ multiplex PCR. The sample carries approximately 460,000 clones, roughly 87% recorded once. Sequencing was performed on peripheral blood, taken in a trial of Ad26.COV2.S vaccine versus placebo. The TCR comes from a person aged 18 to 65 who received the Ad26.COV2.S COVID-19 vaccine or a placebo. The chain uses TRBV4-1 and TRBJ1-2, with D uncertain. As DNA, the CDR3 is TGCGCCAGCAGCCAAGCTTACTATGGCTACACCTTC. This gives the protein CASSQAYYGYTF.